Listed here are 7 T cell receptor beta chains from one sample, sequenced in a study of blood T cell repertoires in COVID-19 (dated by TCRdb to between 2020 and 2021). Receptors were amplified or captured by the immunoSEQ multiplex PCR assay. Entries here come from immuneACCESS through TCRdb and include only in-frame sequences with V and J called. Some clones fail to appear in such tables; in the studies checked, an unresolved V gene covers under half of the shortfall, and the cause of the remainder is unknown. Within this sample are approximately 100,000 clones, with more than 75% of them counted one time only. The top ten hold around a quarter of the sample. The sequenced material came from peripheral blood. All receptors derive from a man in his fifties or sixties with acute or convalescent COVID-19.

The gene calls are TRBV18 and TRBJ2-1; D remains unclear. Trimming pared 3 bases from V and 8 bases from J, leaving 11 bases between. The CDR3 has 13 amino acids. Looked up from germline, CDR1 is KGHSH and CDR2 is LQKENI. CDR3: CASSPRLVDEQFF. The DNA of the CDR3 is TGTGCCAGCTCACCGCGCCTCGTGGATGAGCAGTTCTTC.

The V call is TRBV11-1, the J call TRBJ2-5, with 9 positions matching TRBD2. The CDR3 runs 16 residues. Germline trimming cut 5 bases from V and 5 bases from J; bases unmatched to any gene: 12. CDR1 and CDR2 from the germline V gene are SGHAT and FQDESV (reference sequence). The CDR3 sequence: CASSPAIAGVLETQYF. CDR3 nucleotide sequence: TGTGCCAGCAGCCCGGCGATAGCGGGAGTGTTGGAGACCCAGTACTTC.

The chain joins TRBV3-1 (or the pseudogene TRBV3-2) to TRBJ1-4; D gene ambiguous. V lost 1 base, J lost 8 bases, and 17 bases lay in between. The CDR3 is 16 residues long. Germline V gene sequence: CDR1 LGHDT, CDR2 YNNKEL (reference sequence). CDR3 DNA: TGTGCCAGCAGCCAAGCTTACGCCCTTCGAGTCGAAAAACTGTTTTTT. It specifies CASSQAYALRVEKLFF.

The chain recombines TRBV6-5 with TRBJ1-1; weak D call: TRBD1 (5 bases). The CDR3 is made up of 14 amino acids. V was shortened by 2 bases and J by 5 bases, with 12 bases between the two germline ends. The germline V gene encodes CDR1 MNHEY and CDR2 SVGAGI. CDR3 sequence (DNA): TGTGCCAGCAGTTACGGGGGGGTTGAAACTGAAGCTTTCTTT. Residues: CASSYGGVETEAFF.

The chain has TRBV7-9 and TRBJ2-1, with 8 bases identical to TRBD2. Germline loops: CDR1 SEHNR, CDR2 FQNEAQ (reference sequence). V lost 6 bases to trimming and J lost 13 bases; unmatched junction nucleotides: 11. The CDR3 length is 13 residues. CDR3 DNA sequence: TGTGCCAGCAGTATTGGTACTAGCGGACTACAGTTCTTC. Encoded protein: CASSIGTSGLQFF.

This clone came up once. CDR3 nucleotides: TGTGCCAGCAGCCTGTCAAGGACAGGGGCAACTAGCGCGAACAATGAGCAGTTCTTC. Translation gives CASSLSRTGATSANNEQFF. This sequence joins TRBV11-2 and TRBJ2-1, with 9 bases identical to TRBD1. The CDR3 loop spans 19 amino acids. The V gene end was trimmed by 5 bases and the J gene end by 5 bases; junction bases not matched to a gene: 19. Germline CDR1 reads SGHAT; CDR2 reads FQNNGV.

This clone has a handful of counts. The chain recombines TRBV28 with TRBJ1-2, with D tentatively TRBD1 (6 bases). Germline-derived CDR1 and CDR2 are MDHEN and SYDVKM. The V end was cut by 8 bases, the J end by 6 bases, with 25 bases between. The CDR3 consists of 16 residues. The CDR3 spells CASASWEGGGRDGYTF. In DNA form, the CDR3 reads TGTGCCAGCGCTAGCTGGGAGGGGGGAGGTAGAGATGGCTACACCTTC.